One sample yielded the 25 T cell receptor beta chains listed below, sequenced in a study of shared clonotypes between healthy human individuals. Sequencing used immunoSEQ multiplex PCR; TCRdb keeps in-frame clones, though not all of them. The repertoire consists of about 380,000 clones, with approximately 97% occurring once and the leading ten covering approximately 0.32%. Material: memory CD8+ T cells sorted from blood. Subset specified: CD45RO+ cells pooled with CCR7-negative TemRA cells. Receptors originate from a young man in good health.

V is TRBV30 and J is TRBJ1-3, with a tentative D call TRBD1 (6 bases). This CDR3 is built from 13 residues. V was shortened by 4 bases and J by 0 bases, with 7 bases between the two germline ends. CDR1 and CDR2 from the germline V gene are GTSNPN and SVGIG (reference sequence). CDR3 region: CAWTGASGNTIYF. Here the CDR3 DNA reads TGTGCCTGGACGGGGGCCTCTGGAAACACCATATATTTT. Full variable domain (rest looked up from reference TRBV30 and TRBJ1-3): SQTIHQWPATLVQPVGSPLSLECTVEGTSNPNLYWYRQAAGRGLQLLFYSVGIGQISSEVPQNLSASRPQDRQFILSSKKLLLSDSGFYLCAWTGASGNTIYFGEGSWLTVV.

The chain is built from TRBV15 and TRBJ1-5; no reliable D call. Per the germline V gene, CDR1 is LNHNV and CDR2 is YYDKDF (reference sequence). The V end was cut by 0 bases, the J end by 9 bases, with 12 bases between. CDR3 length: 14 residues. The CDR3 bases are TGTGCCACCAGCAGAGATCGAGGGCAGCGGCCCCAGCATTTT. Protein sequence: CATSRDRGQRPQHF.

The chain is built from TRBV6-1 and TRBJ1-2; TRBD1 matches at 8 bases. Germline V gene data show CDR1 as MNHNS and CDR2 as SASEGT. The CDR3 is 14 amino acids. Unmatched junction bases numbered 7, after V lost 6 bases and J lost 4 bases. Written as DNA, the CDR3 is TGTGCCAGCAGCAACCGGGACAGGTTCTATGGCTACACCTTC. Protein sequence: CASSNRDRFYGYTF.

V is TRBV6-5 and J is TRBJ2-4, with 8 bases identical to TRBD1. CDR3 length: 14 amino acids. The J segment lost 3 bases and the V segment lost 5 bases, leaving 3 bases of the junction unmatched. Germline V lookup: CDR1 MNHEY, CDR2 SVGAGI. CDR3 nucleotide sequence: TGTGCCAGCAGTGGACAGGGAAACAAAAACATTCAGTACTTC. Its translation is CASSGQGNKNIQYF.

The chain joins TRBV7-6 to TRBJ1-1, with D unclear. The CDR3 runs 12 residues. V was trimmed by 1 base and J by 6 bases, leaving 6 bases between them. Per the germline V gene, CDR1 is SGHVS and CDR2 is FNYEAQ. The chain's CDR3 is CASSLEGSEAFF. The CDR3 DNA reads as TGTGCCAGCAGCTTAGAAGGGTCTGAAGCTTTCTTT.

This sequence joins TRBV28 and TRBJ2-2; the D gene is possibly TRBD1 (5 bases). V lost 6 bases and J lost 5, with 10 bases in between. The CDR3 consists of 13 residues. CDR1 and CDR2 from the germline V gene are MDHEN and SYDVKM. The DNA for the CDR3 is TGTGCCAGCAGAGTAGGACAAACCGGGGAGCTGTTTTTT. It is translated as CASRVGQTGELFF.

This clone was picked up one time. The V gene is TRBV28, the J gene TRBJ2-2; 7 bases are shared with TRBD2. J gave up 6 bases and V 1 base, and 8 bases lay outside the gene matches. The CDR3 covers 16 residues. From germline, CDR1 is MDHEN and CDR2 SYDVKM. The CDR3 region has the DNA TGTGCCAGCAGTTTATTATGGGCGGGAGTGGCCGGGGAGCTGTTTTTT. Translation gives CASSLLWAGVAGELFF.

This sequence joins TRBV6-1 and TRBJ2-3; 8 nucleotides match TRBD2. The J segment lost 1 base and the V segment lost 4 bases, leaving 4 bases of the junction unmatched. The CDR3 sequence is 15 residues long. CDR1 MNHNS and CDR2 SASEGT come from the germline V gene. The chain's CDR3 is CASSVRGGGTDTQYF. The CDR3, as DNA: TGTGCCAGCAGTGTCCGGGGGGGCGGCACAGATACGCAGTATTTT.

This clone was seen just once. The CDR3 DNA reads TGTGCCAGCACGGACAGGGGGCCGTATGGCTATGGCTACACCTTC. Protein: CASTDRGPYGYGYTF. The chain is built from TRBV28 and TRBJ1-2; 11 bases fit TRBD1. This CDR3 contains 15 residues. The V segment lost 7 bases and the J segment 4 bases; nucleotides outside the gene matches: 8. Per the germline V gene, CDR1 is MDHEN and CDR2 is SYDVKM.

The chain employs TRBV19 and TRBJ2-4; D gene unclear. Deletions cut 6 bases from V and 6 bases from J, with 12 bases between. Germline CDR1 LNHDA, CDR2 SQIVND (reference sequence). This CDR3 comprises 13 residues. The CDR3 DNA follows: TGTGCCAGTAGATCATTACGGGCAAACATTCAGTACTTC. It is translated as CASRSLRANIQYF.

For the CDR3, the DNA is TGTGCCAGCAGTTTAGCGGGAGGGTTGAACATTCAGTACTTC. Translating it yields CASSLAGGLNIQYF. The rearrangement joins TRBV28 to TRBJ2-4; 9 nucleotides match TRBD2. V lost 2 bases and J lost 7; bases outside the gene matches: 3. CDR1 MDHEN and CDR2 SYDVKM come from the germline V gene. This CDR3 has 14 amino acids.

J is TRBJ1-5 and V is TRBV5-6; no reliable D call. Per germline, CDR1 SGHDT and CDR2 YYEEEE. The CDR3 covers 14 residues. The ends were cut back, 7 bases at V and 0 bases at J, with 11 bases in the middle. The CDR3 coding sequence is TGTGCCAGCTCGGGGATAAATAGCAATCAGCCCCAGCATTTT. Protein: CASSGINSNQPQHF.

This sequence joins TRBV13 and TRBJ2-7; either TRBD1 or TRBD2 may supply D (7 bases each). V was clipped by 0 bases and J by 6 bases, with 15 bases between them. The germline V gene has CDR1 PRHDT and CDR2 FYEKMQ (reference sequence). The CDR3 runs 15 residues. CDR3 bases: TGTGCCAGCAGCTTAGGCAGGGGGGGCTCTCTCGAGCAGTACTTC. This translates into CASSLGRGGSLEQYF.

The chain uses TRBV28 and TRBJ2-7; TRBD2 agrees at 11 bases. In germline, CDR1 is MDHEN, CDR2 SYDVKM. This CDR3 has 14 amino acids. J was trimmed by 0 bases and V by 6 bases; bases with no gene match: 1. The CDR3 nucleotides read TGTGCCAGCAGGACTAGCGGGACCTCCTACGAGCAGTACTTC. It codes for CASRTSGTSYEQYF.

The chain uses TRBV29-1 and TRBJ2-7; 9 bases align to TRBD1. The length of the CDR3 is 16 residues. CDR1 and CDR2 (germline): SQVTM, ANQGSEA. After removal of 2 bases from V and 5 bases from J, the junction contained 13 bases not matched to a gene. The CDR3 protein is CSVEFGTGIYRHEQYF. The CDR3 nucleotides are TGCAGCGTTGAATTCGGGACAGGGATTTATCGCCACGAGCAGTACTTC.

The rearrangement links TRBV11-1 to TRBJ2-2, with 12 bases aligning to TRBD2. V gave up 3 bases and J gave up 5 bases; unmatched junction bases: 4. The CDR3 is 16 amino acids. Germline CDR1 SGHAT, CDR2 FQDESV (reference sequence). CDR3: CASSFTSGRPTGELFF. The CDR3 DNA is TGTGCCAGCAGCTTTACTAGCGGGAGGCCTACCGGGGAGCTGTTTTTT.

The CDR3: CSAGFLAFF. Here the CDR3 DNA reads TGCAGTGCTGGATTCCTAGCTTTCTTT. This chain links TRBV20-1 with TRBJ1-1; no clear D. The CDR3 runs to 9 residues. Trimming removed 5 bases at V and 10 bases at J, with 8 bases between. The germline V gene has CDR1 DFQATT and CDR2 SNEGSKA (reference sequence).

V usage is TRBV7-9 and J usage is TRBJ2-5, with 7 positions matching TRBD2. CDR1 SEHNR and CDR2 FQNEAQ come from the germline V gene (reference sequence). CDR3 length equals 15 residues. The V segment lost 1 base and the J segment 8 bases; nucleotides outside the gene matches: 10. The CDR3 loop is CASSLVFGLVETQYF. The CDR3 DNA sequence: TGTGCCAGCAGCTTAGTTTTTGGACTAGTCGAAACCCAGTACTTC.

The chain couples TRBV12-5 to TRBJ2-3, with D perhaps given as TRBD1 or TRBD2 (5 bases each). Per the germline V gene, CDR1 is LGHNT and CDR2 is FRNRAP. The CDR3 is made up of 16 amino acids. V lost 0 bases and J lost 0, with 10 bases in between. For the CDR3, the DNA is TGTGCTAGTGGTTTGGTCCCGGGACCTAGCACAGATACGCAGTATTTT. Translated: CASGLVPGPSTDTQYF.

The chain combines TRBV7-8 with TRBJ2-2; maybe TRBD2 (5 bases). Germline CDR1 and CDR2: SGHVS and FQNEAQ. This CDR3 is built from 15 residues. V gave up 2 bases and J gave up 1 base, with 8 bases separating them. CDR3 in amino acids: CASSLRRVNTGELFF. CDR3 coding DNA: TGTGCCAGCAGCTTAAGGCGGGTGAACACCGGGGAGCTGTTTTTT.

This chain connects TRBV19 to TRBJ2-2; TRBD2 matches 13 bases. Per germline, CDR1 LNHDA and CDR2 SQIVND (reference sequence). The CDR3 runs 19 residues. Losses at the gene ends were 4 bases for V and 0 bases for J; bases not matched to a gene: 8. The CDR3 nucleotides read TGTGCCAGTAGTAGGCCCACTAGCGGGAGGGCCCCGAACACCGGGGAGCTGTTTTTT. This codes for CASSRPTSGRAPNTGELFF. The full variable domain, in which reference TRBV19 and TRBJ2-2 provide the parts outside the CDR3, is DGGITQSPKYLFRKEGQNVTLSCEQNLNHDAMYWYRQDPGQGLRLIYYSQIVNDFQKGDIAEGYSVSREKKESFPLTVTSAQKNPTAFYLCASSRPTSGRAPNTGELFFGEGSRLTVL.

The CDR3 sequence is CASSIEGLGELFF. In DNA form, the CDR3 reads TGTGCCAGTAGTATCGAGGGGCTCGGGGAGCTGTTTTTT. J is TRBJ2-2 and V is TRBV19, with D perhaps given as TRBD1 or TRBD2 (5 bases each). The CDR3 has 13 amino acids. V dropped 3 bases and J dropped 7 bases, with 9 bases sitting between them. Per the germline V gene, CDR1 is LNHDA and CDR2 is SQIVND (reference sequence).

The genes are TRBV15 and TRBJ2-7; D remains unclear. CDR3 length: 16 residues. V was clipped by 1 base and J by 0 bases, with 13 bases between them. The germline V gene encodes CDR1 LNHNV and CDR2 YYDKDF (reference sequence). The DNA for the CDR3 is TGTGCCACCAGCAGAGGTGGTGGTCCTACCTCCTACGAGCAGTACTTC. Translated, it gives CATSRGGGPTSYEQYF.

The genes are TRBV6-5 and TRBJ2-5; D possibly corresponds to TRBD1 (6 bases). Germline lookup yields CDR1 MNHEY and CDR2 SVGAGI. The germline V and J ends were trimmed by 7 bases and 4 bases, with 16 bases remaining between them. This CDR3 is built from 14 residues. In DNA, the CDR3 is TGTGCCAGCAAACATACAGGGCCTTTAGAGACCCAGTACTTC. Residues: CASKHTGPLETQYF.

This chain links TRBV6-5 with TRBJ2-7; D may be TRBD1 (6 bases). Germline loops: CDR1 MNHEY, CDR2 SVGAGI. The CDR3 consists of 11 residues. V shed 10 bases and J shed 2 bases, with 9 bases lying between them. CDR3 in DNA: TGTGCCACCCGGGACACCTACGAGCAGTACTTC. Protein product: CATRDTYEQYF.